The TCR beta chain described here comes from a study of blood T cell repertoires in COVID-19. Germline CDR1 SGHTA, CDR2 FQGTGA. The CDR3 has 14 amino acids. Germline trimming cut 5 bases from V and 2 bases from J; bases unmatched to any gene: 4. Data came from immunoSEQ multiplex PCR; TCRdb stores just in-frame clones and leaves some out. The sample contains 150,000 to 180,000 clones, 60% to 85% of which appear only once. The V and J genes are TRBV7-3 and TRBJ2-7; 9 nucleotides match TRBD1. The sequenced material came from peripheral blood. The TCR was taken from a man of 80 years or more with acute or convalescent COVID-19. DNA for the CDR3: TGTGCCAGCAGCATCGGACAGGGGACCTACGAGCAGTACTTC. Translating it yields CASSIGQGTYEQYF.